This passage covers 11 T cell receptor beta chains from one sample sequenced in a study of blood T cell repertoires in COVID-19. TCRdb's table, derived via immunoSEQ multiplex PCR, lists solely in-frame clones and lacks some. The data contain under 200,000 clones, approximately 91% of them singletons. Material for sequencing was peripheral blood. These TCRs come from a young man with acute or convalescent COVID-19.

V and J are TRBV7-9 and TRBJ1-6, with D maybe TRBD1 (5 bases). The CDR3 length is 15 residues. Per germline, CDR1 SEHNR and CDR2 FQNEAQ (reference sequence). V gave up 2 bases and J gave up 7 bases, with 12 bases separating them. The CDR3 nucleotides read TGTGCCAGCAGCTTAAGTGACAGATGGAATTCACCCCTCCACTTT. It is translated as CASSLSDRWNSPLHF.

In regard to this clone: Germline and junction disagree at one end, which may indicate a read error. The chain has TRBV30 and TRBJ1-1, with D possibly TRBD1 on 6 matching bases. The CDR3 length is 16 residues. Germline CDR1 reads GTSNPN; CDR2 reads SVGIG (reference sequence). CDR3 protein: CACSDDRNLMNTEAFF. The CDR3 coding sequence is TGTGCCTGTAGTGACGACAGGAATCTTATGAACACTGAAGCTTTCTTT.

The V and J genes are TRBV9 and TRBJ2-2, with TRBD1 matching over 8 bases. The CDR3 totals 16 residues. Germline V gene sequence: CDR1 SGDLS, CDR2 YYNGEE. V was pared by 0 bases and J by 1 base, with 2 bases of the junction left unmatched. The CDR3 loop is CASSVEGTGNTGELFF. The CDR3, as DNA: TGTGCCAGCAGCGTAGAGGGGACAGGGAACACCGGGGAGCTGTTTTTT. Using reference TRBV9 and TRBJ2-2 for the parts outside the CDR3, the full variable domain is DSGVTQTPKHLITATGQRVTLRCSPRSGDLSVYWYQQSLDQGLQFLIQYYNGEERAKGNILERFSAQQFPDLHSELNLSSLELGDSALYFCASSVEGTGNTGELFFGEGSRLTVL.

The chain links TRBV2 to TRBJ2-3; a weak D match, TRBD2 (6 bases). This CDR3 is built from 15 residues. Germline CDR1 SNHLY, CDR2 FYNNEI. Between the trimmed V and J ends, which lost 4 bases and 0 bases, there was a span of 11 bases. DNA for the CDR3: TGTGCCAGCAGTGTTGAGGGACTTAGCACAGATACGCAGTATTTT. Translation gives CASSVEGLSTDTQYF.

The chain combines TRBV11-2 with TRBJ1-1, with 8 positions matching TRBD1. The germline CDR1 and CDR2 sequences are SGHAT and FQNNGV. V was pared by 4 bases and J by 7 bases, with 11 bases of the junction left unmatched. The CDR3 consists of 15 residues. CDR3 sequence reads: CASSSARDRPFEAFF. CDR3 sequence (DNA): TGTGCCAGCAGCTCCGCCCGGGACAGGCCTTTTGAAGCTTTCTTT.

The rearrangement links TRBV21-1 to TRBJ1-5; TRBD1 is the table's D call and was not checked against the DNA. TRBV21-1 is labeled a pseudogene. The CDR3 contains 16 residues. This CDR3 is CASSKNRGNSNQPQHF. DNA for the CDR3: TGTGCCAGCAGCAAGAACAGGGGTAATAGCAATCAGCCCCAGCATTTT.

The J gene is TRBJ2-1, the V gene TRBV11-2, with D possibly matching TRBD2 (7 bases). Trimming left V 8 bases short and J 4 bases short, with 21 bases between. Germline values: CDR1 SGHAT, CDR2 FQNNGV. The CDR3 has 16 residues. This CDR3 reads CASLKGGGTTYNEQFF. CDR3 DNA sequence: TGTGCCAGCCTAAAAGGGGGTGGGACTACTTACAATGAGCAGTTCTTC.

J is TRBJ2-1 and V is TRBV29-1; TRBD1 is a possible D gene (5 bases). Trimming left V 5 bases short and J 7 bases short, with 9 bases between. The CDR3 has 11 amino acids. Looked up from germline, CDR1 is SQVTM and CDR2 is ANQGSEA. The CDR3 here is CSVTRANEQFF. The CDR3 nucleotides are TGCAGCGTTACCAGGGCAAATGAGCAGTTCTTC.

V and J are TRBV5-1 and TRBJ2-7, with 13 bases matching TRBD2. Germline V gene sequence: CDR1 SGHRS, CDR2 YFSETQ. The CDR3 has 16 amino acids. J gave up 4 bases and V 4 bases, and 8 bases lay outside the gene matches. The CDR3 loop is CASSPTGTSGTYEQYF. Written as DNA, the CDR3 is TGCGCCAGCAGCCCGACCGGGACTAGCGGGACGTACGAGCAGTACTTC.

V is TRBV5-1 and J is TRBJ1-2, with unresolved D. This CDR3 spans 15 amino acids. Trimming removed 3 bases from V and 1 base from J, with 13 bases in between. The V gene's germline CDR1 is SGHRS and CDR2 YFSETQ. CDR3 residues: CASSSQHTFNYGYTF. The CDR3, as DNA: TGCGCCAGCAGCTCACAGCATACTTTTAACTATGGCTACACCTTC.

V usage is TRBV25-1 and J usage is TRBJ1-6; 7 nucleotides agree with TRBD1. The CDR3 consists of 16 residues. Germline V CDR1 and CDR2: MGHDK, SYGVNS. The trim removed 5 bases at V and 9 bases at J, leaving 13 bases unmatched. CDR3 in amino acids: CASSTIDRVNSSPLHF. The CDR3 nucleotides are TGTGCCAGCAGTACTATCGACAGGGTGAATAGTTCACCCCTCCACTTT. Combining the CDR3 with reference TRBV25-1 and TRBJ1-6 gives the whole variable domain EADIYQTPRYLVIGTGKKITLECSQTMGHDKMYWYQQDPGMELHLIHYSYGVNSTEKGDLSSESTVSRIRTEHFPLTLESARPSHTSQYLCASSTIDRVNSSPLHFGNGTRLTVT.